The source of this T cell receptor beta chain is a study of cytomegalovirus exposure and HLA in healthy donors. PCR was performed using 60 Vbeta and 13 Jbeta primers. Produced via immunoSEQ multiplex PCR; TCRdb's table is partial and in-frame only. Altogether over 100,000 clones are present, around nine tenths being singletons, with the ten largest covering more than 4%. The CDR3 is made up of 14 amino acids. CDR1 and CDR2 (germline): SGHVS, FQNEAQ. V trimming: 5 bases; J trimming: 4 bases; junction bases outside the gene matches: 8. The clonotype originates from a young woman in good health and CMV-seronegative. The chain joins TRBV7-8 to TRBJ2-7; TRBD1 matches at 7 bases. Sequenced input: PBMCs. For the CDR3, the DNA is TGTGCCAGCAGCCCCGACAGGGTACGGTACGAGCAGTACTTC. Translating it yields CASSPDRVRYEQYF.